This is a list of T cell receptor beta chains from one sample in a study of blood T cell repertoires in COVID-19. Repertoires were generated with immunoSEQ multiplex PCR, while TCRdb's copy carries only in-frame clones and drops some. The sample consists of around 79,000 clones, approximately 83% of them appearing once. Sequencing used peripheral blood. All receptors derive from a woman in her fifties or sixties with acute or convalescent COVID-19. Each CDR3 is given without its conserved first and last residue. Fields, in order: V gene, J gene, CDR3 protein.

>TRBV24-1|TRBJ1-1
ATSVRLDAVCTEAF
>TRBV27|TRBJ1-2
ASSLAPPGGYGYT
>TRBV6-6|TRBJ1-1
ASSSGEGYAEAF
>TRBV5-4|TRBJ1-3
ASELQGAGNTIY
>TRBV7-9|TRBJ2-1
ASSYHSGMRYNEQF
>TRBV5-1|TRBJ1-1
ASSLIPGMNTEAF
>TRBV19|TRBJ1-1
ASAATGVTEAF
>TRBV24-1|TRBJ2-2
ATRGRVTGELF
>TRBV6-5|TRBJ1-2
ASSLTTGPYGYT
>TRBV2|TRBJ2-3
ASRRSSAGSTDTQY
>TRBV6-5|TRBJ1-2
ASTRTPNYGYT
>TRBV6-5|TRBJ2-5
ASSLLAVQETQY
>TRBV11-2|TRBJ2-3
ASSSTGSGTQY
>TRBV6-4|TRBJ2-7
ASSDGTGAYEQY
>TRBV9|TRBJ1-3
ASSVLRDRGSGNTIY
>TRBV10-3|TRBJ1-1
AISGTGANTEAF
>TRBV18|TRBJ2-3
ASSPPNTGVLADTQY
>TRBV3-1/TRBV3-2|TRBJ1-5
ASSQDGGGQPQH
>TRBV9|TRBJ1-3
ASSVEDRRSGNTIY
>TRBV2|TRBJ1-2
ASRRLTRGYT
>TRBV5-1|TRBJ1-6
ASSLAGTELSPLH